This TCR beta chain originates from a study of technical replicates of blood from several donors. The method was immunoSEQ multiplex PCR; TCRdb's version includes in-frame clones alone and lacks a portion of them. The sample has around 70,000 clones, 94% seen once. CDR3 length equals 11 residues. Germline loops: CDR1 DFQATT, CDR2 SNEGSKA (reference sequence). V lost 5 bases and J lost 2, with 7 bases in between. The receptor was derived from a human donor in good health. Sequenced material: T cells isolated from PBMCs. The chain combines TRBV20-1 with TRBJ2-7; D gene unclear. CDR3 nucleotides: TGCAGTGCTCGCCCTACCTACGAGCAGTACTTC. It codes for CSARPTYEQYF.